The 21 T cell receptor beta chains below come from one sample, sequenced in a study of PD-L1 blockade in urothelial cancer. Sequenced by immunoSEQ multiplex PCR; TCRdb stores in-frame clones only, minus some. The sample lists 70,000 or so clones, roughly 91% occurring once. Sequencing used PBMCs, obtained around atezolizumab (anti-PD-L1) treatment. These receptors were collected from a man aged 55-75 years with urothelial cancer.

A word on this clone: One end of the junction is discordant with germline, which a read error may explain. V gene TRBV5-5 combines with J gene TRBJ2-7; 10 nucleotides line up with TRBD1. The germline V gene has CDR1 SGHKS and CDR2 YYEKEE (reference sequence). This CDR3 contains 12 residues. CDR3 protein: CASSRDRGPPAF. For the CDR3, the DNA is TGTGCCAGCAGCCGCGACAGGGGGCCTCCGGCCTTC.

The CDR3 DNA reads TGTGCCATCAGTGCTTTAACTAGCGGGAAGAACGAGCAGTACTTC. It codes for CAISALTSGKNEQYF. The rearrangement links TRBV10-3 to TRBJ2-7; 10 bases fit TRBD2. V trimming: 4 bases; J trimming: 5 bases; junction bases outside the gene matches: 8. Germline V CDR1 and CDR2: ENHRY, SYGVKD. The CDR3 is 15 amino acids.

The V call is TRBV2, the J call TRBJ2-7; the match to TRBD2 covers 7 bases. The V and J ends lost 5 bases and 3 bases, in that order; junction bases with no gene match: 13. This CDR3 contains 16 residues. Germline-derived CDR1 and CDR2 are SNHLY and FYNNEI. The chain's CDR3 is CASSPLSGVVYYEQYF. The CDR3 region has the DNA TGTGCCAGCAGTCCCCTGAGCGGGGTGGTGTACTACGAGCAGTACTTC.

The genes are TRBV28 and TRBJ1-4, with D perhaps TRBD1 (5 bases). The CDR3 totals 13 residues. Trimming pared 4 bases from V and 8 bases from J, leaving 11 bases between. The germline V gene encodes CDR1 MDHEN and CDR2 SYDVKM. CDR3 residues: CASSYVREEKLFF. The CDR3 coding sequence is TGTGCCAGCAGTTACGTCAGGGAAGAAAAACTGTTTTTT.

V is TRBV27 and J is TRBJ1-2; tentative D call: TRBD1 (5 bases). The CDR3 loop spans 15 amino acids. Trimming stripped 2 bases from V and 2 bases from J, with 12 bases between. Germline CDR1 and CDR2: MNHEY and SMNVEV (reference sequence). The CDR3 DNA sequence: TGTGCCAGCAGTTTACGGGGGGAGGGGAACTATGGCTACACCTTC. Amino acid sequence: CASSLRGEGNYGYTF.

The chain employs TRBV15 and TRBJ1-2; D is undetermined. The CDR3 has 18 residues. Germline-derived CDR1 and CDR2 are LNHNV and YYDKDF (reference sequence). V lost 0 bases and J lost 0, with 17 bases in between. CDR3 amino acids: CATSRDYTTFGANYGYTF. CDR3 in DNA: TGTGCCACCAGCAGAGATTACACTACTTTTGGAGCTAACTATGGCTACACCTTC. Using reference TRBV15 and TRBJ1-2 for the parts outside the CDR3, the full variable domain is DAMVIQNPRYQVTQFGKPVTLSCSQTLNHNVMYWYQQKSSQAPKLLFHYYDKDFNNEADTPDNFQSRRPNTSFCFLDIRSPGLGDTAMYLCATSRDYTTFGANYGYTFGSGTRLTVV.

The J gene is TRBJ2-7, the V gene TRBV10-3; 8 bases fit TRBD2. This CDR3 contains 14 residues. The V gene's germline CDR1 is ENHRY and CDR2 SYGVKD. The V segment lost 4 bases and the J segment 4 bases; nucleotides outside the gene matches: 6. The CDR3 sequence is CAISASGGTYEQYF. DNA of the CDR3: TGTGCCATCAGTGCGAGCGGGGGAACTTACGAGCAGTACTTC.

The V gene is TRBV5-1, the J gene TRBJ2-1; TRBD2 might be the D (5 bases). The CDR3 loop spans 14 amino acids. Per germline, CDR1 SGHRS and CDR2 YFSETQ. The V gene lost 0 bases and the J gene lost 6 bases, with 10 bases spanning the gap. CDR3 in amino acids: CASSLAPGSNEQFF. CDR3 sequence (DNA): TGCGCCAGCAGCTTGGCCCCGGGGAGCAATGAGCAGTTCTTC.

For this clone: The limits of the CDR3 on the DNA are not certain, so only TCRdb's listed CDR3 is given. The chain is built from TRBV12-1 and TRBJ2-3; the table's D call, TRBD2, has no DNA check behind it. TRBV12-1 is a known pseudogene. The CDR3 spans 18 amino acids, including both terminal residues. The CDR3 sequence: CASSFAHGTSGSTDTQYF.

This clone was recorded once. The chain combines TRBV6-5 with TRBJ2-7, with TRBD2 matching 8 bases. Trimming took 6 bases from V and 4 from J; bases not matched to a gene: 2. Germline CDR1 MNHEY, CDR2 SVGAGI. The CDR3 spans 12 residues. CDR3 loop: CASSRGGYEQYF. The CDR3 DNA follows: TGTGCCAGCAGCCGCGGGGGGTACGAGCAGTACTTC.

This chain joins TRBV4-3 and TRBJ2-7; 9 bases match TRBD1. Germline lookup yields CDR1 LGHNA and CDR2 YSLEER. Trimming cost V 3 bases and J 6 bases; bases outside gene matches: 6. This CDR3 has 14 residues. The CDR3: CASSHLGQGTEQYF. For the CDR3, the DNA is TGCGCCAGCAGCCATTTGGGACAGGGCACCGAGCAGTACTTC.

This clone was detected once. The genes are TRBV5-1 and TRBJ1-6; 8 bases line up with TRBD1. Germline V gives CDR1 SGHRS, CDR2 YFSETQ. The CDR3 sequence is 14 residues long. Trimming removed 4 bases from V and 11 bases from J; junction bases left unmatched: 8. The CDR3 DNA reads TGCGCCAGCAGCCGTGGACAGGGCGATACACCCCTCCACTTT. Encoded protein: CASSRGQGDTPLHF.

This clone was detected only once. The V gene is TRBV11-3, the J gene TRBJ2-1; 7 nucleotides match TRBD2. After removal of 2 bases from V and 2 bases from J, the junction contained 3 bases not matched to a gene. This CDR3 comprises 15 residues. The V gene's germline CDR1 is SGHNT and CDR2 YENEEA. The CDR3 sequence: CASSLMGGPYNEQFF. Written as DNA, the CDR3 is TGTGCCAGCAGCTTAATGGGAGGGCCCTACAATGAGCAGTTCTTC.

The chain is built from TRBV18 and TRBJ2-1; no clear D gene. The CDR3 extends over 16 amino acids. V was clipped by 0 bases and J by 0 bases, with 9 bases between them. Germline assignment: CDR1 KGHSH and CDR2 LQKENI. CDR3 protein: CASSPPRGASYNEQFF. The CDR3 coding sequence is TGTGCCAGCTCACCACCGAGAGGCGCCTCCTACAATGAGCAGTTCTTC. Together with reference TRBV18 and TRBJ2-1, the CDR3 gives the full variable domain: NAGVMQNPRHLVRRRGQEARLRCSPMKGHSHVYWYRQLPEEGLKFMVYLQKENIIDESGMPKERFSAEFPKEGPSILRIQQVVRGDSAAYFCASSPPRGASYNEQFFGPGTRLTVL.

V gene TRBV5-1 combines with J gene TRBJ1-1, with 10 bases matching TRBD1. V lost 4 bases and J lost 1; bases outside the gene matches: 10. CDR1 is SGHRS, CDR2 YFSETQ, per germline. The CDR3 extends over 17 amino acids. The CDR3 nucleotides are TGCGCCAGCAGCCCGGGACAGGGGCTCCGGTGGAACACTGAAGCTTTCTTT. It is translated as CASSPGQGLRWNTEAFF. The full variable domain, its missing parts supplied by reference TRBV5-1 and TRBJ1-1, is KAGVTQTPRYLIKTRGQQVTLSCSPISGHRSVSWYQQTPGQGLQFLFEYFSETQRNKGNFPGRFSGRQFSNSRSEMNVSTLELGDSALYLCASSPGQGLRWNTEAFFGQGTRLTVV.

J is TRBJ2-3 and V is TRBV4-3, with a possible D match to TRBD2 (6 bases). The V gene lost 0 bases and the J gene lost 8 bases, with 21 bases spanning the gap. The CDR3 spans 17 residues. Germline CDR1 and CDR2: LGHNA and YSLEER. The CDR3 reads CASSQDKAAGIPPTQYF. The CDR3, as DNA: TGCGCCAGCAGCCAAGATAAGGCGGCGGGAATTCCACCTACGCAGTATTTT.

This clone was seen a single time. The chain joins TRBV7-8 to TRBJ1-1; 7 bases match TRBD1. The germline V gene encodes CDR1 SGHVS and CDR2 FQNEAQ. The J segment lost 11 bases and the V segment lost 6 bases, leaving 15 bases of the junction unmatched. The CDR3 is made up of 14 amino acids. The CDR3 DNA reads as TGTGCCAGCAGGTCCCAGACAGGGCTTGCAGAGGCTTTCTTT. This sequence encodes CASRSQTGLAEAFF.

This rearrangement joins TRBV5-1 to TRBJ2-2, with TRBD1 identical over 9 bases. Germline CDR1 and CDR2: SGHRS and YFSETQ. The trim removed 4 bases at V and 4 bases at J, leaving 2 bases unmatched. The CDR3 spans 14 residues. CDR3 bases: TGCGCCAGCAGCACGGGACAGGGCACCGGGGAGCTGTTTTTT. Its translation is CASSTGQGTGELFF.

The rearrangement links TRBV5-1 to TRBJ2-1; D perhaps matches TRBD2 (6 bases). This CDR3 spans 13 amino acids. Trimming left V 0 bases short and J 8 bases short, with 9 bases between. CDR1 is SGHRS and CDR2 is YFSETQ in the germline V gene. CDR3 DNA: TGCGCCAGCAGCTTGGGGCGGGGTGATGAGCAGTTCTTC. Amino acid sequence: CASSLGRGDEQFF. The entire variable domain, with the rest obtained from reference TRBV5-1 and TRBJ2-1, is as follows: KAGVTQTPRYLIKTRGQQVTLSCSPISGHRSVSWYQQTPGQGLQFLFEYFSETQRNKGNFPGRFSGRQFSNSRSEMNVSTLELGDSALYLCASSLGRGDEQFFGPGTRLTVL.

The genes are TRBV6-5 and TRBJ1-1; no clear D gene. The CDR3 loop spans 15 amino acids. From germline, CDR1 is MNHEY and CDR2 SVGAGI. V was pared by 0 bases and J by 5 bases, with 13 bases between. This CDR3 is CASSYSNTGVTEAFF. The DNA of the CDR3 is TGTGCCAGCAGTTACTCGAACACCGGGGTTACTGAAGCTTTCTTT.

The genes are TRBV11-2 and TRBJ1-2; the D is unclear. Trimming stripped 1 base from V and 1 base from J, with 19 bases between. There are 18 residues in the CDR3. CDR1 and CDR2 from the germline V gene are SGHAT and FQNNGV. The CDR3 DNA reads as TGTGCCAGCAGCTTAGCTTTGTCGTCGGTAGATAATAACTATGGCTACACCTTC. It codes for CASSLALSSVDNNYGYTF.